This TCR beta chain was documented in a study of blood T cell repertoires in COVID-19. Study as a whole: The United States, Italy and Spain were the sources of the acute and convalescent COVID-19 samples.

Germline V gene data show CDR1 as SGHTA and CDR2 as FQGNSA. This CDR3 region has 15 residues. The germline V and J ends were trimmed by 4 bases and 3 bases, with 12 bases remaining between them. Some clones are missing from TCRdb's copy, which holds only in-frame ones; the method was immunoSEQ multiplex PCR. The table has 100,000 or so clones, 84% seen once. The clonotype originates from a man between 65 and 85 years old with active or convalescent COVID-19. V and J are TRBV7-2 and TRBJ2-2; D is perhaps TRBD1 (5 bases). The sample taken for sequencing was peripheral blood. The CDR3 protein is CASSYTGADTGELFF. In DNA, the CDR3 is TGTGCCAGCAGCTACACTGGGGCGGACACCGGGGAGCTGTTTTTT.